A selection of T cell receptor beta chains follows, all from one sample in a study of blood T cells in healthy people across ages. TCRdb reprocessed the 5' RACE reads with MiXCR, giving one entry per CDR3 protein. The sample has approximately 830,000 distinct CDR3 sequences; about 59% are singletons. The specimen was blood. The receptors derive from a man aged 25-40 years in good health. The CDR3 runs from the conserved cysteine through the conserved F or W. Fields, in order: D gene, V gene, J gene, clone size, CDR3 protein, CDR3 DNA. The D gene is left open where the match is weak. Expanded clones are given a class, and other clones once, few, many or no size at all.

D gene: TRBD1
V gene: TRBV4-3
J gene: TRBJ1-5
clone size: .
CDR3 protein: CASSQDKGQPRHF
CDR3 DNA: TGCGCCAGCAGCCAAGATAAGGGACAGCCCCGGCATTTT

D gene: .
V gene: TRBV29-1
J gene: TRBJ2-7
clone size: .
CDR3 protein: CSVEFQSYEQYF
CDR3 DNA: TGCAGCGTTGAATTCCAGTCCTACGAGCAGTACTTC

D gene: .
V gene: TRBV10-3
J gene: TRBJ2-1
clone size: .
CDR3 protein: CAISEPTAGSYNEQFF
CDR3 DNA: TGTGCCATCAGTGAGCCTACTGCGGGGTCCTACAATGAGCAGTTCTTC

D gene: .
V gene: TRBV11-1
J gene: TRBJ2-5
clone size: .
CDR3 protein: CASSLTPADQETQYF
CDR3 DNA: TGTGCCAGCAGCTTAACGCCCGCAGATCAAGAGACCCAGTACTTC

D gene: .
V gene: TRBV4-1
J gene: TRBJ2-5
clone size: .
CDR3 protein: CASSQLAGLPQETQYF
CDR3 DNA: TGCGCCAGCAGCCAACTCGCGGGTCTACCTCAGGAGACCCAGTACTTC

D gene: .
V gene: TRBV7-9
J gene: TRBJ2-6
clone size: .
CDR3 protein: CASSFRDVLTF
CDR3 DNA: TGTGCCAGCAGCTTTAGGGACGTCCTGACTTTC

D gene: .
V gene: TRBV28
J gene: TRBJ1-4
clone size: .
CDR3 protein: CASGFLGGVEKLFF
CDR3 DNA: TGTGCCAGCGGATTCCTGGGGGGCGTCGAAAAACTGTTTTTT

D gene: .
V gene: TRBV2
J gene: TRBJ2-7
clone size: .
CDR3 protein: CASSEARTASSYEQYF
CDR3 DNA: TGTGCCAGCAGTGAAGCGCGGACAGCAAGCTCCTACGAGCAGTACTTC

D gene: .
V gene: TRBV7-9
J gene: TRBJ1-2
clone size: .
CDR3 protein: CASSLEGGPWSYTF
CDR3 DNA: TGTGCCAGCAGCTTAGAAGGGGGGCCCTGGAGCTACACCTTC

D gene: .
V gene: TRBV29-1
J gene: TRBJ2-3
clone size: .
CDR3 protein: CSVGTGAGDTQYF
CDR3 DNA: TGCAGCGTTGGGACGGGGGCTGGAGATACGCAGTATTTT

D gene: .
V gene: TRBV7-6
J gene: TRBJ2-7
clone size: few
CDR3 protein: CASSLNRPGPEEQYF
CDR3 DNA: TGTGCCAGCAGCTTAAATCGTCCAGGCCCGGAGGAGCAGTACTTC

D gene: .
V gene: TRBV27
J gene: TRBJ2-5
clone size: .
CDR3 protein: CASSLLLQGSIETQYF
CDR3 DNA: TGTGCCAGCAGTTTATTACTCCAGGGGAGCATCGAGACCCAGTACTTC

D gene: TRBD1
V gene: TRBV20-1
J gene: TRBJ2-1
clone size: .
CDR3 protein: CSARPGQGAPYNEQFF
CDR3 DNA: TGCAGTGCTAGACCGGGACAGGGGGCGCCGTACAATGAGCAGTTCTTC